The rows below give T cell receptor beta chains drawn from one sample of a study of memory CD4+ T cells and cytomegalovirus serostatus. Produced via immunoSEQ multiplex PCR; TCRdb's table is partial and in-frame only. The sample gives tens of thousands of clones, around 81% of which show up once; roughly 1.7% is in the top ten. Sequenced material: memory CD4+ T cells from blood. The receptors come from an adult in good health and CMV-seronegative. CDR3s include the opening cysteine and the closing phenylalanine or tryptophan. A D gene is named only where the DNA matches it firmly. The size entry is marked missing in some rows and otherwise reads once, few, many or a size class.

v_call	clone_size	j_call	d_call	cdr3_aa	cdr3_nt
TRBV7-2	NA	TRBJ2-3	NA	CASSLAAGLTDTQYF	TGTGCCAGCAGCTTAGCTGCGGGGTTGACAGATACGCAGTATTTT
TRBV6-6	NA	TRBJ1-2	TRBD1	CASRQGRTNYGYTF	TGTGCCAGTCGACAGGGGAGAACTAACTATGGCTACACCTTC
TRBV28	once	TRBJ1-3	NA	CASSVLWAPTGRNTIYF	TGTGCCAGCAGTGTATTATGGGCCCCGACTGGGCGAAACACCATATATTTT
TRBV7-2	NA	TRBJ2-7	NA	CASSQSNYEQYF	TGTGCCAGCAGCCAGTCTAACTACGAGCAGTACTTC
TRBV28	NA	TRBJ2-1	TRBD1	CASRPGTGTVGEQFF	TGTGCCAGCAGACCCGGGACAGGGACCGTAGGTGAGCAGTTCTTC
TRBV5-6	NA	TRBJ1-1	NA	CASSGQGIDSEAFF	TGTGCCAGCAGCGGCCAGGGGATAGATTCTGAAGCTTTCTTT
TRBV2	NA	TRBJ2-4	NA	CASKEEGADIQYF	TGTGCCAGCAAGGAGGAAGGGGCGGACATTCAGTACTTC
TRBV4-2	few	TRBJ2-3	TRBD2	CASSELIAGDGNTQYF	TGTGCCAGCAGCGAACTTATAGCGGGGGATGGAAATACGCAGTATTTT
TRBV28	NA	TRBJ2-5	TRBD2	CASSPTSAGETQYF	TGTGCCAGCAGTCCGACTAGCGCGGGGGAGACCCAGTACTTC
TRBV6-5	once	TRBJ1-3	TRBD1	CASRQGATGNTIYF	TGTGCCAGTAGACAGGGGGCCACTGGAAACACCATATATTTT
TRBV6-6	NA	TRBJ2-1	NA	CASRGLVNNEQFF	TGTGCCAGCAGGGGACTTGTTAACAATGAGCAGTTCTTC
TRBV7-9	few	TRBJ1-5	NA	CASSLGGAKGQPQHF	TGTGCCAGCAGCTTGGGGGGGGCGAAGGGTCAGCCCCAGCATTTT
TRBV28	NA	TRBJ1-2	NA	CASSWLGAGYGYTF	TGTGCCAGCAGCTGGCTAGGGGCGGGCTATGGCTACACCTTC
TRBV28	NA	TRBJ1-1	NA	CASSPRGIGAANTEAFF	TGTGCCAGCAGTCCAAGGGGAATTGGGGCTGCGAACACTGAAGCTTTCTTT
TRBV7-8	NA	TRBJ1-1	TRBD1	CASSTQTGDTEAFF	TGTGCCAGCAGCACCCAAACAGGGGACACTGAAGCTTTCTTT
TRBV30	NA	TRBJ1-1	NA	CAWSDADTEAFF	TGTGCCTGGAGTGACGCGGACACTGAAGCTTTCTTT
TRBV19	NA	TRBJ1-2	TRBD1	CAREDRNYGYTF	TGTGCCAGAGAGGACAGGAACTATGGCTACACCTTC
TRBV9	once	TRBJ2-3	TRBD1	CASSVGQASTDTQYF	TGTGCCAGCAGCGTGGGACAGGCTAGCACAGATACGCAGTATTTT
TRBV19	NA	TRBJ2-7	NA	CASSIDRGISYEQYF	TGTGCCAGTAGTATAGATCGGGGAATCTCCTACGAGCAGTACTTC
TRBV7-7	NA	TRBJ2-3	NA	CASSPKPDADTQYF	TGTGCTAGCAGCCCCAAGCCGGACGCAGATACGCAGTATTTT
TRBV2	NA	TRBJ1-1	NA	CASIKEQGVTTEAFF	TGTGCCAGCATAAAAGAACAGGGAGTAACCACTGAAGCTTTCTTT
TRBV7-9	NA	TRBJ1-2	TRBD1	CASSTRQGPNYGYTF	TGTGCCAGCAGCACCAGACAGGGACCTAACTATGGCTACACCTTC
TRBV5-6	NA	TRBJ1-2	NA	CASSLEAGDGYTF	TGTGCCAGCAGCTTGGAGGCAGGGGACGGCTACACCTTC
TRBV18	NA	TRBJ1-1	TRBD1	CASSPAQGLNTEAFF	TGTGCCAGCTCACCAGCACAGGGGCTGAACACTGAAGCTTTCTTT
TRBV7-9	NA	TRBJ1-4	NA	CASSLGVPGANEKLFF	TGTGCCAGCAGCTTAGGGGTCCCAGGAGCTAATGAAAAACTGTTTTTT
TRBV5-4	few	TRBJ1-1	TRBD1	CASSSYKQGTTEAFF	TGTGCCAGCAGCTCGTACAAACAGGGGACCACTGAAGCTTTCTTT
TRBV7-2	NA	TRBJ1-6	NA	CASSLSSMYNSPLHF	TGTGCCAGCAGCTTAAGTAGTATGTATAATTCACCCCTCCACTTT
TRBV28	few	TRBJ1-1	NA	CASSLIVGGAFF	TGTGCCAGCAGTTTAATCGTGGGGGGAGCTTTCTTT
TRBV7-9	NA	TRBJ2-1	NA	CASRTRDGTEHNEQFF	TGTGCCAGCAGGACGAGGGACGGGACGGAACACAATGAGCAGTTCTTC
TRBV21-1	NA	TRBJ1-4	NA	CASKLGAGEKLFF	TGTGCCTCAAAGTTAGGGGCGGGGGAAAAACTGTTTTTT
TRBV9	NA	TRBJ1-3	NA	CASSVGGTGNTIYF	TGTGCCAGCAGCGTAGGGGGGACAGGAAACACCATATATTTT
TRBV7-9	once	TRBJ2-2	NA	CASSLRGALTGELFF	TGTGCCAGCAGCTTAAGGGGGGCGCTAACCGGGGAGCTGTTTTTT
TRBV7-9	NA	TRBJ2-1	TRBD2	CASSPGTSGIIYNEQFF	TGTGCCAGCAGCCCAGGGACTAGCGGGATAATCTACAATGAGCAGTTCTTC
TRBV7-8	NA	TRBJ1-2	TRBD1	CASSLGTGIGRYTF	TGTGCCAGCAGCTTAGGGACAGGGATTGGTCGCTACACCTTC
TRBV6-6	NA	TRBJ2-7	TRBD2	CASSQLAGGPREQYF	TGTGCCAGCAGTCAACTAGCGGGAGGGCCGCGGGAGCAGTACTTC
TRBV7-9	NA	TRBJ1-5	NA	CASSLGPGFNQPQHF	TGTGCCAGCAGCTTAGGCCCGGGGTTCAATCAGCCCCAGCATTTT
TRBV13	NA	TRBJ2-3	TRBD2	CASSSGLAKDTQYF	TGTGCCAGCAGCTCGGGACTAGCAAAGGATACGCAGTATTTT
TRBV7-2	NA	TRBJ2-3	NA	CASSPRDTQYF	TGTGCCAGCAGTCCGCGGGATACGCAGTATTTT
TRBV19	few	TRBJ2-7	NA	CASSILGTSEAHEQYF	TGTGCCAGTAGTATCTTAGGGACCTCTGAAGCCCACGAGCAGTACTTC
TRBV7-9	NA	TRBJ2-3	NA	CASSSWDTDTQYF	TGTGCCAGCAGCTCCTGGGACACAGATACGCAGTATTTT
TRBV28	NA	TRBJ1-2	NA	CASSVQGFYGYTF	TGTGCCAGCAGTGTACAGGGTTTCTATGGCTACACCTTC
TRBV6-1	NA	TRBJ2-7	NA	CATLRDGLYEQYF	TGTGCCACCCTGAGGGACGGTCTCTACGAGCAGTACTTC
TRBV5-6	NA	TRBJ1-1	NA	CATNSWGPSTEAFF	TGTGCCACGAACTCGTGGGGGCCGAGCACTGAAGCTTTCTTT
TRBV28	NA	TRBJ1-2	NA	CASSSVGNYGYTF	TGTGCCAGCAGTTCGGTAGGCAACTATGGCTACACCTTC
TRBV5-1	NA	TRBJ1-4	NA	CASSLEGAAVKLFF	TGCGCCAGCAGCTTGGAAGGGGCGGCTGTAAAACTGTTTTTT
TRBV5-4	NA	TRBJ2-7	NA	CASSPLPSYEQYF	TGTGCCAGCAGCCCGCTCCCTTCCTACGAGCAGTACTTC
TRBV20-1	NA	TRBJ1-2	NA	CSARTRRAGTF	TGCAGTGCTAGAACCCGGAGGGCTGGCACCTTC
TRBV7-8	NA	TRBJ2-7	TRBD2	CASSLIGGESYEQYF	TGTGCCAGCAGCTTAATTGGGGGGGAATCCTACGAGCAGTACTTC
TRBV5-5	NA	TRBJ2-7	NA	CASSLPWRVYEQYF	TGTGCCAGCAGCTTGCCTTGGCGGGTTTACGAGCAGTACTTC
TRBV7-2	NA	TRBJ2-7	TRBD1	CASSRRQGPYEQYF	TGTGCCAGCAGCCGACGACAGGGACCCTACGAGCAGTACTTC
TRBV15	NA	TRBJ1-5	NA	CATSSGQGSGQPQHF	TGTGCCACCAGCAGTGGCCAGGGGTCCGGGCAGCCCCAGCATTTT
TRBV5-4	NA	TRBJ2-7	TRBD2	CASSAGTSSNEQYF	TGTGCCAGCAGCGCCGGGACTAGCTCAAACGAGCAGTACTTC